This entry lists 31 T cell receptor beta chains sequenced from one sample in a study of blood T cell repertoires in COVID-19. The method was immunoSEQ multiplex PCR; TCRdb's version includes in-frame clones alone and lacks a portion of them. The sample consists of around 280,000 clones, 75% to 90% of them appearing once. Sequenced: peripheral blood. The receptors were sampled from a woman in her twenties or thirties who had recovered from COVID-19.

The V and J genes are TRBV5-4 and TRBJ2-7; D might be TRBD1 (7 bases). Trimming took 4 bases from V and 1 from J, leaving 9 bases between them. This CDR3 has 13 residues. Germline lookup yields CDR1 SGHNT and CDR2 YYREEE (reference sequence). Here the CDR3 DNA reads TGTGCCAGCAGCGCGGGACAGTCCTACGAGCAGTACTTC. Translating gives CASSAGQSYEQYF.

This clone was found a few times. The gene calls are TRBV5-1 and TRBJ1-5, with a tentative D call TRBD1 (5 bases). This CDR3 contains 13 residues. V was shortened by 1 base and J by 5 bases, with 7 bases between the two germline ends. From germline, CDR1 is SGHRS and CDR2 YFSETQ. CDR3 sequence: CASSLLGDQPQHF. As DNA, the CDR3 is TGCGCCAGCAGCTTGTTAGGGGATCAGCCCCAGCATTTT.

This chain uses TRBV7-6 with TRBJ2-7; 11 positions match TRBD1. CDR3 length: 14 residues. Germline values: CDR1 SGHVS, CDR2 FNYEAQ. V was pared by 4 bases and J by 2 bases, with 1 base of the junction left unmatched. The CDR3 reads CASSSGQGAYEQYF. The CDR3, as DNA: TGTGCCAGCAGCTCGGGACAGGGGGCCTACGAGCAGTACTTC.

The chain employs TRBV15 and TRBJ2-4, with D maybe TRBD1 (5 bases). Trimming removed 0 bases from V and 3 bases from J, with 9 bases in between. The CDR3 totals 15 residues. Looked up from germline, CDR1 is LNHNV and CDR2 is YYDKDF (reference sequence). CDR3 region: CATSREPGNKNIQYF. CDR3 sequence (DNA): TGTGCCACCAGCAGAGAGCCAGGGAACAAAAACATTCAGTACTTC. Full variable domain (outside the CDR3, taken from reference TRBV15 and TRBJ2-4): DAMVIQNPRYQVTQFGKPVTLSCSQTLNHNVMYWYQQKSSQAPKLLFHYYDKDFNNEADTPDNFQSRRPNTSFCFLDIRSPGLGDTAMYLCATSREPGNKNIQYFGAGTRLSVL.

The gene calls are TRBV12-3 or TRBV12-4 and TRBJ1-5; D ambiguous. V lost 7 bases, J lost 6 bases, and 13 bases lay in between. This CDR3 is 13 amino acids long. CDR3 loop: CASTGIEGQPQHF. CDR3 sequence (DNA): TGTGCCAGCACGGGTATCGAGGGTCAGCCCCAGCATTTT.

The chain carries TRBV5-6 and TRBJ2-2; 10 nucleotides match TRBD1. The CDR3 covers 17 residues. Trimming cost V 3 bases and J 4 bases; bases outside gene matches: 9. CDR1 SGHDT and CDR2 YYEEEE come from the germline V gene. Here the CDR3 reads CASSWIDRGRSTGELFF. The DNA for the CDR3 is TGTGCCAGCAGCTGGATCGACAGGGGGCGAAGCACCGGGGAGCTGTTTTTT. Full variable domain (rest looked up from reference TRBV5-6 and TRBJ2-2): DAGVTQSPTHLIKTRGQQVTLRCSPKSGHDTVSWYQQALGQGPQFIFQYYEEEERQRGNFPDRFSGHQFPNYSSELNVNALLLGDSALYLCASSWIDRGRSTGELFFGEGSRLTVL.

The V and J genes are TRBV2 and TRBJ2-7; 7 nucleotides agree with TRBD2. CDR1 is SNHLY, CDR2 FYNNEI, per germline. The V segment lost 8 bases and the J segment 4 bases; nucleotides outside the gene matches: 8. This CDR3 spans 13 amino acids. CDR3 DNA sequence: TGTGCCAGCCGACAGAGGGGAGGGTACGAGCAGTACTTC. Its translation: CASRQRGGYEQYF.

This clone occurred once. The rearrangement joins TRBV5-1 to TRBJ2-2; a possible D gene is TRBD2 (5 bases). With 2 bases removed from V and 7 bases from J, the gap between germline ends came to 9 bases. The CDR3 is 13 residues long. Germline CDR1 is SGHRS and CDR2 is YFSETQ. The DNA of the CDR3 is TGCGCCAGCAGCTTCGAGGGAAGCGGGGAGCTGTTTTTT. Amino acids: CASSFEGSGELFF. Complete variable domain (other parts from reference TRBV5-1 and TRBJ2-2): KAGVTQTPRYLIKTRGQQVTLSCSPISGHRSVSWYQQTPGQGLQFLFEYFSETQRNKGNFPGRFSGRQFSNSRSEMNVSTLELGDSALYLCASSFEGSGELFFGEGSRLTVL.

The rearrangement joins TRBV27 to TRBJ2-7; 9 bases are a match to TRBD1. V lost 2 bases, J lost 2 bases, and 1 base stayed unmatched. The CDR3 spans 14 residues. Germline lookup yields CDR1 MNHEY and CDR2 SMNVEV (reference sequence). For the CDR3, the DNA is TGTGCCAGCAGTTTAGGGGACAGGGCCTACGAGCAGTACTTC. As protein: CASSLGDRAYEQYF.

The V gene is TRBV6-1, the J gene TRBJ1-3; D unclear. This CDR3 comprises 14 residues. V was cut by 4 bases and J by 0 bases, with 7 bases left in between. Germline lookup yields CDR1 MNHNS and CDR2 SASEGT. The CDR3 DNA reads TGTGCCAGCAGTGGAGCACTCTCTGGAAACACCATATATTTT. Translated, it gives CASSGALSGNTIYF.

The chain is built from TRBV24-1 and TRBJ2-1; D possibly corresponds to TRBD2 (6 bases). Looked up from germline, CDR1 is KGHDR and CDR2 is SFDVKD. This CDR3 spans 14 amino acids. The V end was cut by 0 bases, the J end by 9 bases, with 11 bases between. Here the CDR3 DNA reads TGTGCCACCAGTGATTTGACGTCCGGGGGTGAGCAGTTCTTC. It translates to CATSDLTSGGEQFF.

The rearrangement uses TRBV6-6 and TRBJ1-3; possible D gene TRBD1, 5 bases. This CDR3 spans 12 amino acids. V was clipped by 6 bases and J by 4 bases, with 7 bases between them. CDR1 MNHNY and CDR2 SVGAGI come from the germline V gene (reference sequence). CDR3 loop: CASRGAGNTIYF. The CDR3 bases are TGTGCCAGCAGAGGGGCAGGAAACACCATATATTTT.

The CDR3 spells CASSLRPGLAGETQYF. Here the CDR3 DNA reads TGCGCCAGCAGCTTGCGCCCGGGACTAGCGGGAGAGACCCAGTACTTC. The chain joins TRBV5-1 to TRBJ2-5; 12 nucleotides align to TRBD2. This CDR3 comprises 16 residues. The junction had 5 bases not matched to a gene; V was cut back by 1 base and J by 4 bases. Germline V CDR1 and CDR2: SGHRS, YFSETQ.

The rearrangement joins TRBV19 to TRBJ1-1, with D unclear. Germline V gives CDR1 LNHDA, CDR2 SQIVND (reference sequence). Between the trimmed V and J ends, which lost 2 bases and 5 bases, there was a span of 9 bases. This CDR3 spans 13 amino acids. The CDR3 protein is CASSISEWTEAFF. The CDR3 bases are TGTGCCAGTAGTATAAGTGAGTGGACTGAAGCTTTCTTT.

This clone was counted a single time. V usage is TRBV19 and J usage is TRBJ1-4; 9 nucleotides align to TRBD1. The germline gives CDR1 LNHDA, CDR2 SQIVND (reference sequence). This CDR3 has 15 residues. V dropped 7 bases and J dropped 6; count of bases not matched to a gene: 9. The CDR3 sequence is CASTPRTGEHEKLFF. In DNA, the CDR3 is TGTGCCAGTACCCCACGGACAGGGGAGCATGAAAAACTGTTTTTT.

The chain recombines TRBV6-2 or TRBV6-3 with TRBJ1-1; no definite D call. The CDR3 length is 13 residues. The germline gives CDR1 MNHEY, CDR2 SVGEGT. Trimming removed 5 bases at V and 1 base at J, with 8 bases between. The CDR3 loop reads CASSRGGNTEAFF. For the CDR3, the DNA is TGTGCCAGCAGTCGAGGAGGGAACACTGAAGCTTTCTTT.

The chain has TRBV25-1 and TRBJ2-7, with D perhaps matching TRBD2 (5 bases). The CDR3 extends over 14 amino acids. V lost 0 bases to trimming and J lost 2 bases, with 8 bases between them. Germline lookup yields CDR1 MGHDK and CDR2 SYGVNS. The CDR3 loop is CASSEYRGPYEQYF. CDR3 in DNA: TGTGCCAGCAGTGAATATCGGGGTCCCTACGAGCAGTACTTC.

V gene TRBV5-1 combines with J gene TRBJ1-2; D is unclear. CDR3 size: 15 residues. V gave up 4 bases and J gave up 5 bases, with 18 bases separating them. The germline V gene has CDR1 SGHRS and CDR2 YFSETQ. The chain's CDR3 is CASSPTGRELYGYTF. For the CDR3, the DNA is TGCGCCAGCAGCCCTACGGGGAGGGAACTGTATGGCTACACCTTC. The entire variable domain, with the rest obtained from reference TRBV5-1 and TRBJ1-2, is as follows: KAGVTQTPRYLIKTRGQQVTLSCSPISGHRSVSWYQQTPGQGLQFLFEYFSETQRNKGNFPGRFSGRQFSNSRSEMNVSTLELGDSALYLCASSPTGRELYGYTFGSGTRLTVV.

A word on this clone: One end of the junction varies from germline; a read error may be responsible. V and J are TRBV7-7 and TRBJ2-2; 8 bases fit TRBD2. Germline lookup yields CDR1 SSHAT and CDR2 FNYEAQ (reference sequence). The CDR3 is 15 amino acids. In DNA form, the CDR3 reads TGTGCTAGCAGCTTAGAAGGCGGGAGGACCGGGGAGCTGTTTTTT. This gives the protein CASSLEGGRTGELFF.

The V gene is TRBV3-1 (or the pseudogene TRBV3-2), the J gene TRBJ1-1; D might be TRBD1 (6 bases). This CDR3 has 15 amino acids. V lost 7 bases and J 1 base, leaving 16 bases between the germline ends. The germline V gene has CDR1 LGHDT and CDR2 YNNKEL (reference sequence). CDR3 in amino acids: CASTRRQAPNTEAFF. The CDR3 nucleotides are TGTGCCAGCACCCGGCGACAGGCCCCGAACACTGAAGCTTTCTTT.

The chain employs TRBV5-1 and TRBJ2-2, with unresolved D. V was cut by 0 bases and J by 3 bases, with 9 bases left in between. This CDR3 is built from 15 residues. The germline V gene has CDR1 SGHRS and CDR2 YFSETQ. The DNA of the CDR3 is TGCGCCAGCAGCTTGGCGCTAGTAGACACCGGGGAGCTGTTTTTT. As protein: CASSLALVDTGELFF.

This chain connects TRBV24-1 to TRBJ2-2; D is unclear. Between the trimmed V and J ends, which lost 4 bases and 5 bases, there was a span of 4 bases. Germline V CDR1 and CDR2: KGHDR, SFDVKD. The CDR3 consists of 12 residues. The CDR3 loop is CATSELTGELFF. The DNA of the CDR3 is TGTGCCACCAGTGAACTAACCGGGGAGCTGTTTTTT.

The V gene is TRBV6-5, the J gene TRBJ2-5; possible D gene TRBD1, 6 bases. V was shortened by 6 bases and J by 3 bases, with 14 bases between the two germline ends. Germline V gene data show CDR1 as MNHEY and CDR2 as SVGAGI. The CDR3 spans 14 residues. The CDR3 DNA is TGTGCCAGCAGCCGCCGACAGGACAAAGAGACCCAGTACTTC. Its protein product is CASSRRQDKETQYF.

The chain has TRBV9 and TRBJ2-3; D perhaps matches TRBD1 (6 bases). Germline assignment: CDR1 SGDLS and CDR2 YYNGEE. Deletions cut 4 bases from V and 5 bases from J, with 17 bases between. The CDR3 has 15 amino acids. In nucleotides, the CDR3 is TGTGCCAGCAGCTCAGGACAGACCAGTCGAGATACGCAGTATTTT. Amino acids: CASSSGQTSRDTQYF.

In nucleotides, the CDR3 is TGTGCCAGCAGCGAGGGGGGGTACACCGGGGAGCTGTTTTTT. It specifies CASSEGGYTGELFF. The V call is TRBV6-6, the J call TRBJ2-2, with D perhaps TRBD2 (7 bases). Trimming removed 6 bases at V and 3 bases at J, with 11 bases between. CDR1 and CDR2 (germline): MNHNY, SVGAGI (reference sequence). The length of the CDR3 is 14 residues.

This chain uses TRBV7-3 with TRBJ2-7; D remains ambiguous. From germline, CDR1 is SGHTA and CDR2 FQGTGA. CDR3 size: 14 residues. Trimming left V 2 bases short and J 1 base short, with 9 bases between. CDR3 in DNA: TGTGCCAGCAGCTTATTCCCAGGATCCTACGAGCAGTACTTC. Translated, it gives CASSLFPGSYEQYF.

The table lists this clone with a count of one. V gene TRBV2 combines with J gene TRBJ2-1, with TRBD2 matching over 9 bases. Germline assignment: CDR1 SNHLY and CDR2 FYNNEI. After removal of 5 bases from V and 4 bases from J, the junction contained 6 bases not matched to a gene. CDR3 length: 15 residues. The CDR3 DNA reads TGTGCCAGCAGTCAGACTAGCGGAGAGTACAATGAGCAGTTCTTC. Protein sequence: CASSQTSGEYNEQFF.

Only a few counts were recorded for this clone. V and J are TRBV5-8 and TRBJ2-2; the D gene is possibly TRBD2 (5 bases). CDR1 and CDR2 from the germline V gene are SGHTS and YDEGEE. This CDR3 is built from 15 residues. V lost 2 bases and J lost 2, with 10 bases in between. The CDR3 bases are TGTGCCAGCAGCTTTCGACCGGGAAACACCGGGGAGCTGTTTTTT. It is translated as CASSFRPGNTGELFF.

The V and J genes are TRBV5-4 and TRBJ2-1; no definite D call. CDR1 and CDR2 from the germline V gene are SGHNT and YYREEE (reference sequence). Trimming shortened V by 3 bases and J by 9 bases, and 19 bases separated the two germline ends. The CDR3 is 15 amino acids. CDR3 in amino acids: CASSSENYKKTEQFF. As DNA, the CDR3 is TGTGCCAGCAGCTCGGAAAACTATAAAAAAACTGAGCAGTTCTTC.

J is TRBJ2-3 and V is TRBV5-4, with 12 nucleotides matching TRBD2. The CDR3 loop spans 17 amino acids. J lost 9 bases, V lost 0 bases, and 11 bases had no gene match. The V gene's germline CDR1 is SGHNT and CDR2 YYREEE (reference sequence). In DNA, the CDR3 is TGTGCCAGCAGCTTGGATAGCCCTAGCGGGGGGGCCGTGACGCAGTATTTT. Amino acid sequence: CASSLDSPSGGAVTQYF.

The CDR3 nucleotides read TGCGCCAGCAGTGACAAGGGGAGGGACACCGGGGAGCTGTTTTTT. It translates to CASSDKGRDTGELFF. The J gene is TRBJ2-2, the V gene TRBV10-2, with TRBD2 identical over 7 bases. Germline loops: CDR1 WSHSY, CDR2 SAAADI. With V trimmed by 3 bases and J by 3 bases, 4 bases remained unmatched. This CDR3 is built from 15 residues.